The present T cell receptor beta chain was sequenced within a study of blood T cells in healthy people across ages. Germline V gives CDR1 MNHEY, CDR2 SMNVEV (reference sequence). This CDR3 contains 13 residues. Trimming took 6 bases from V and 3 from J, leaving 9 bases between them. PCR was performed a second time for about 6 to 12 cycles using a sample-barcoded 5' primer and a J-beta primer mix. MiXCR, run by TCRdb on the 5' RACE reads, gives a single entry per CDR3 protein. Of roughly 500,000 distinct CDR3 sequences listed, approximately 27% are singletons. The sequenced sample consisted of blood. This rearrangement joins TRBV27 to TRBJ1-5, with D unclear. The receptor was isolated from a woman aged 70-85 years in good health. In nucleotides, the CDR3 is TGTGCCAGCAGGAGGGTGCTCAATCAGCCCCAGCATTTT. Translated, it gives CASRRVLNQPQHF.